The 2 T cell receptor beta chains below were found in one sample sequenced in a study of CD8 T cells in ankylosing spondylitis. The antigens of these receptors remain unknown. TCRdb re-derived calls from the 5' RACE reads in MiXCR, one entry per CDR3 protein. The repertoire consists of around 890,000 distinct CDR3 sequences, with approximately 12% occurring once and the leading ten covering less than 0.65%. Study-level points and caveats: Ankylosing spondylitis blood seemed to carry a telltale TCR beta motif made of under 10 highly homologous variants.

The sequenced sample was blood, either unsorted or a sorted T cell fraction (not recorded which). The source is a male donor with ankylosing spondylitis.

The chain carries TRBV4-2 and TRBJ2-1; TRBD2 agrees at 8 bases. The CDR3 spans 16 residues. Unmatched junction bases numbered 5, after V lost 1 base and J lost 3 bases. From germline, CDR1 is LGHNA and CDR2 YNFKEQ. The CDR3: CASSQVGAGGYNEQFF. CDR3 DNA: TGTGCCAGCAGCCAAGTGGGTGCGGGGGGCTACAATGAGCAGTTCTTC.

V usage is TRBV20-1 and J usage is TRBJ1-1, with D unresolved. CDR3 size: 12 residues. Trimming removed 1 base at V and 6 bases at J, with 9 bases between. The germline gives CDR1 DFQATT, CDR2 SNEGSKA (reference sequence). The CDR3 loop is CSARGVGPEAFF. The DNA of the CDR3 is TGCAGTGCTAGAGGGGTGGGCCCTGAAGCTTTCTTT.